The 21 T cell receptor beta chains below come from one sample, sequenced in a study of identical twins. TCRdb re-called the 5' RACE reads with MiXCR, one entry per CDR3 protein. The sample yields 520,000 or so distinct CDR3 sequences, about 20% seen once. This same sample was also taken into another study, of T cells expressing NK-cell markers.

Specimen: CD4+ T cells sorted from blood. All receptors come from a woman aged 18-35 years in good health.

The chain carries TRBV20-1 and TRBJ2-7; a possible D gene is TRBD1 (6 bases). The CDR3 runs 15 residues. The germline V and J ends were trimmed by 4 bases and 0 bases, with 16 bases remaining between them. Germline CDR1 is DFQATT and CDR2 is SNEGSKA (reference sequence). In DNA, the CDR3 is TGCAGTGCTACCCCTCCACAGGGAATCTCCTACGAGCAGTACTTC. This encodes CSATPPQGISYEQYF.

Many counts were recorded for this clonotype. This sequence joins TRBV12-3 or TRBV12-4 and TRBJ2-5; TRBD1 matches at 9 bases. The CDR3 covers 13 residues. Trimming at V came to 8 bases and at J to 5 bases, leaving 6 bases not matched to a gene. The CDR3 bases are TGTGCCAGCGGACAGGGGCAAGGGGAGACCCAGTACTTC. This translates into CASGQGQGETQYF.

The V gene is TRBV29-1, the J gene TRBJ1-1; D remains unclear. CDR1 and CDR2 from the germline V gene are SQVTM and ANQGSEA. V lost 6 bases to trimming and J lost 4 bases, with 15 bases between them. The CDR3 length is 13 residues. CDR3 sequence reads: CSVRTSMGTEAFF. In DNA, the CDR3 is TGCAGCGTCCGGACCTCTATGGGCACTGAAGCTTTCTTT.

This CDR3 is CASSRARWAFGTDTQYF. As DNA, the CDR3 is TGTGCCAGCAGCCGTGCGCGGTGGGCATTCGGCACAGATACGCAGTATTTT. The chain links TRBV3-1 to TRBJ2-3; no clear D. The CDR3 is made up of 17 amino acids. Per the germline V gene, CDR1 is LGHDT and CDR2 is YNNKEL (reference sequence). The V end lost 4 bases, the J end lost 1 base, and 18 bases lay between the germline ends.

The chain joins TRBV27 to TRBJ1-5; the D is unclear. The V and J ends lost 9 bases and 0 bases respectively, with 6 bases between them. Germline assignment: CDR1 MNHEY and CDR2 SMNVEV (reference sequence). The CDR3 spans 12 residues. In DNA form, the CDR3 reads TGTGCCAGTTGGGATAGCAATCAGCCCCAGCATTTT. Translated, it gives CASWDSNQPQHF.

The chain has TRBV15 and TRBJ1-2; TRBD1 might be the D (6 bases). Between the trimmed V and J ends, which lost 0 bases and 8 bases, there was a span of 16 bases. The CDR3 runs 15 residues. The germline V gene encodes CDR1 LNHNV and CDR2 YYDKDF (reference sequence). In DNA form, the CDR3 reads TGTGCCACCAGCAGAGATCGACACAGGGTGGGCGGCTACACCTTC. It encodes CATSRDRHRVGGYTF.

This clonotype was detected many times. The CDR3 reads CSAKTFGTYEQYF. The CDR3 DNA is TGCAGTGCCAAGACATTCGGTACCTACGAGCAGTACTTC. The chain combines TRBV20-1 with TRBJ2-7, with unresolved D. The CDR3 is made up of 13 amino acids. Germline CDR1 and CDR2: DFQATT and SNEGSKA (reference sequence). With 6 bases removed from V and 2 bases from J, the gap between germline ends came to 14 bases.

This clonotype turned up a few times. V gene TRBV29-1 combines with J gene TRBJ1-1; a weak D match, TRBD1 (6 bases). Deletions cut 3 bases from V and 5 bases from J, with 10 bases between. This CDR3 has 12 residues. Germline V CDR1 and CDR2: SQVTM, ANQGSEA. CDR3 amino acids: CSVDLGATEAFF. CDR3 sequence (DNA): TGCAGCGTTGATCTGGGGGCTACTGAAGCTTTCTTT.

This clonotype was detected only a few times. The V and J genes are TRBV7-8 and TRBJ2-3, with 9 positions matching TRBD1. V was clipped by 7 bases and J by 4 bases; unmatched bases: 12. CDR1 is SGHVS, CDR2 FQNEAQ, per germline. The CDR3 loop spans 16 amino acids. The CDR3 DNA sequence: TGTGCCAGCACCCCGACCGGGGACAGGGTTGCAGATACGCAGTATTTT. Protein: CASTPTGDRVADTQYF.

The gene calls are TRBV5-1 and TRBJ1-1; 7 bases align to TRBD1. The germline V gene has CDR1 SGHRS and CDR2 YFSETQ. The CDR3 extends over 15 amino acids. The ends lost 4 bases at V and 5 bases at J; junction bases unmatched: 11. CDR3 region: CASSPRQGVETEAFF. The CDR3 DNA follows: TGCGCCAGCAGCCCAAGACAGGGAGTGGAGACTGAAGCTTTCTTT.

The V gene is TRBV27, the J gene TRBJ2-2, with a possible D match to TRBD2 (5 bases). This CDR3 region has 17 residues. CDR1 is MNHEY and CDR2 is SMNVEV in the germline V gene (reference sequence). Trimming removed 5 bases at V and 0 bases at J, with 16 bases between. The CDR3 is CASSPAGGAANTGELFF. As DNA, the CDR3 is TGTGCCAGCAGTCCGGCAGGAGGAGCGGCGAACACCGGGGAGCTGTTTTTT.

The chain joins TRBV12-5 to TRBJ2-2, with 11 nucleotides matching TRBD2. The CDR3 consists of 15 residues. Germline loops: CDR1 LGHNT, CDR2 FRNRAP. Unmatched junction bases numbered 3, after V lost 2 bases and J lost 7 bases. The CDR3 region has the DNA TGTGCTAGTGGTTTGACTAGCGGGAGTGGCGGGGAGCTGTTTTTT. It codes for CASGLTSGSGGELFF.

The V call is TRBV11-2, the J call TRBJ1-2, with D uncertain. V lost 2 bases to trimming and J lost 10 bases, with 14 bases between them. From germline, CDR1 is SGHAT and CDR2 FQNNGV. The CDR3 consists of 13 residues. The CDR3 protein is CASSLYSSGDYTF. For the CDR3, the DNA is TGTGCCAGCAGCTTATACAGTTCCGGGGACTACACCTTC.

This clonotype was found many times. The V call is TRBV12-3 or TRBV12-4, the J call TRBJ2-5; D not certain. V gave up 6 bases and J gave up 7 bases, with 9 bases separating them. There are 11 residues in the CDR3. CDR3 in DNA: TGTGCCAGCAGCCCCGGAACGACCCAGTACTTC. Its protein product is CASSPGTTQYF.

In its sample, this clonotype was seen a few times. V gene TRBV7-2 combines with J gene TRBJ2-3, with TRBD2 matching over 9 bases. The V gene's germline CDR1 is SGHTA and CDR2 FQGNSA. CDR3 length: 15 residues. V lost 2 bases to trimming and J lost 2 bases; unmatched junction nucleotides: 2. CDR3 residues: CASSLLAGFTDTQYF. The CDR3, as DNA: TGTGCCAGCAGCTTACTAGCGGGGTTCACAGATACGCAGTATTTT.

The chain recombines TRBV20-1 with TRBJ2-1; no definite D call. The V end lost 3 bases, the J end lost 6 bases, and 12 bases lay between the germline ends. Germline V gene data show CDR1 as DFQATT and CDR2 as SNEGSKA (reference sequence). The CDR3 runs 13 residues. CDR3 amino acids: CSASPQGPNEQFF. DNA of the CDR3: TGCAGTGCTAGCCCCCAAGGCCCCAATGAGCAGTTCTTC.

In this sample, this clonotype turned up many times. V gene TRBV20-1 combines with J gene TRBJ2-3; D possibly corresponds to TRBD2 (6 bases). The germline V gene encodes CDR1 DFQATT and CDR2 SNEGSKA (reference sequence). Trimming took off 1 base at V and 9 bases at J, with 8 bases between the two ends. This CDR3 is 11 amino acids long. The CDR3 region is CSARAGDTQYF. The CDR3 DNA reads as TGCAGTGCTAGAGCGGGGGACACGCAGTATTTT.

The J gene is TRBJ2-5, the V gene TRBV7-2, with 8 bases lining up with TRBD1. Germline values: CDR1 SGHTA, CDR2 FQGNSA. This CDR3 contains 15 residues. V lost 5 bases to trimming and J lost 1 base; unmatched junction nucleotides: 6. CDR3 sequence: CASSTGQALQETQYF. CDR3 DNA sequence: TGTGCCAGCAGCACGGGACAGGCCCTCCAAGAGACCCAGTACTTC.

The rearrangement joins TRBV7-2 to TRBJ2-7, with a weak D call TRBD1 (5 bases). Trimming pared 1 base from V and 3 bases from J, leaving 16 bases between. From germline, CDR1 is SGHTA and CDR2 FQGNSA. The CDR3 extends over 16 amino acids. The CDR3 protein is CASSLGRGPLDYEQYF. The CDR3 nucleotides read TGTGCCAGCAGCTTAGGAAGGGGCCCACTTGACTACGAGCAGTACTTC.

This clonotype was picked up a small number of times. The V gene is TRBV10-3, the J gene TRBJ2-3; 8 nucleotides agree with TRBD2. Germline values: CDR1 ENHRY, CDR2 SYGVKD. There are 14 residues in the CDR3. V shed 10 bases, J shed 0 bases, and the junction held 6 bases outside the gene matches. In nucleotides, the CDR3 is TGTGCCACGGGGGGGACGGCTAGCACAGATACGCAGTATTTT. It translates to CATGGTASTDTQYF.

This clonotype came up once. The chain joins TRBV20-1 to TRBJ2-7; the match to TRBD1 covers 7 bases. The V and J ends lost 3 bases and 3 bases, in that order; junction bases with no gene match: 17. There are 17 residues in the CDR3. Germline V CDR1 and CDR2: DFQATT, SNEGSKA (reference sequence). The CDR3 nucleotides are TGCAGTGCTAGCGGCTTTGGACAGGTTGGGACCTTCTACGAGCAGTACTTC. It specifies CSASGFGQVGTFYEQYF.